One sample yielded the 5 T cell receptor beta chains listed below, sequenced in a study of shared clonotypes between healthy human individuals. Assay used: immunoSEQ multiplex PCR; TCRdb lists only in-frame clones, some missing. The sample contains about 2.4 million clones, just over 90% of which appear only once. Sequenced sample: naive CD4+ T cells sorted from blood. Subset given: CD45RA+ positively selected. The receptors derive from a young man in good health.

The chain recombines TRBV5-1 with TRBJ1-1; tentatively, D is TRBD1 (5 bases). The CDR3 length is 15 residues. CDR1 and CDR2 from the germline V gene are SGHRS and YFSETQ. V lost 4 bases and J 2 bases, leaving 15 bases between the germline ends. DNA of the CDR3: TGCGCCAGCAGCCCCGACCCAGGGTATAACACTGAAGCTTTCTTT. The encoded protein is CASSPDPGYNTEAFF. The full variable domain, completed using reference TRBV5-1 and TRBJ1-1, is KAGVTQTPRYLIKTRGQQVTLSCSPISGHRSVSWYQQTPGQGLQFLFEYFSETQRNKGNFPGRFSGRQFSNSRSEMNVSTLELGDSALYLCASSPDPGYNTEAFFGQGTRLTVV.

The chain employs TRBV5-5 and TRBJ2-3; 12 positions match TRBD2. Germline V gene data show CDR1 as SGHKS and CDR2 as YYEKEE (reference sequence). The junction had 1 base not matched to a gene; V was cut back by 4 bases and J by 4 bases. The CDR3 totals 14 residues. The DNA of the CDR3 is TGTGCCAGCAGCAGACTAGCGGGAGCAGATACGCAGTATTTT. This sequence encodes CASSRLAGADTQYF.

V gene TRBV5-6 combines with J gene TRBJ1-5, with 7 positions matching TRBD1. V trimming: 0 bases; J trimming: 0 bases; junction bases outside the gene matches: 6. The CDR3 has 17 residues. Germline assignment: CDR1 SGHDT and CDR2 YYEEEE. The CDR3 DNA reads TGTGCCAGCAGCTTGGCTCGACAGGGCCCTAGCAATCAGCCCCAGCATTTT. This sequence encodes CASSLARQGPSNQPQHF.

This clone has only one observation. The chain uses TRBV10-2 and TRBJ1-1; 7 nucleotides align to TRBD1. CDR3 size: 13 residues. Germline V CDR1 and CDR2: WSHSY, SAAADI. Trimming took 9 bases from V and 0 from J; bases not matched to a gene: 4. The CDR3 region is CASRQGLNTEAFF. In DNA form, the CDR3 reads TGCGCCAGTCGACAGGGACTGAACACTGAAGCTTTCTTT.

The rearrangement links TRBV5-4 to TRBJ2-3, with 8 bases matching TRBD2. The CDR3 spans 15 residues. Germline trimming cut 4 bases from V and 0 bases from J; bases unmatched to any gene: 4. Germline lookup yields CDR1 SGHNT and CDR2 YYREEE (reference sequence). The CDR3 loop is CASSGSSGSTDTQYF. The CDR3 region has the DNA TGTGCCAGCAGCGGTTCTAGCGGGAGCACAGATACGCAGTATTTT.